This is a list of T cell receptor beta chains from one sample in a study of T cells after yellow fever vaccination. TCRdb independently ran MiXCR on the 5' RACE reads; one entry per CDR3 protein. The data hold under 600,000 distinct CDR3 sequences, with about a fifth observed a single time. The material was PBMCs, obtained roughly 20 days after the first yellow fever vaccination. These receptors all stem from a man younger than 35 who received the YFV17D yellow fever vaccine. Both conserved end residues are part of each CDR3. A D gene is named only where the DNA matches it firmly. Clone size appears in some rows only: once, few, many, or a class for an expanded clone.

TRBV6-2/TRBV6-3	NA	NA	TRBJ1-5	CASSYRESQPQHF
TRBV2	NA	NA	TRBJ2-3	CASSELLSTDTQYF
TRBV7-2	many	NA	TRBJ2-4	CASSSGGAKNIQYF
TRBV4-1	few	NA	TRBJ1-1	CASSQAGVLSFEAFF
TRBV3-1	few	TRBD2	TRBJ2-1	CASTTGTGGVYNEQFF
TRBV29-1	NA	NA	TRBJ2-1	CSVQNGGSSYNEQFF
TRBV12-3/TRBV12-4	NA	NA	TRBJ1-4	CASSLSTGGEKLFF
TRBV21-1	few	NA	TRBJ2-2	CASSTRPGGWPSGGLNTGELFF
TRBV5-1	few	NA	TRBJ1-1	CASSFYRVNTEAFF
TRBV5-1	few	NA	TRBJ1-4	CASSWGWGGDEKLFF
TRBV18	NA	NA	TRBJ1-1	CASSPLGPLDRTFF
TRBV5-1	NA	NA	TRBJ2-5	CASSLVYGHQETQYF
TRBV6-4	few	NA	TRBJ2-2	CASSDSSNTGELFF
TRBV5-6	few	NA	TRBJ2-2	CASSSQGLNTGELFF
TRBV5-1	few	NA	TRBJ1-5	CASSLGPGRRNQPQHF
TRBV9	few	NA	TRBJ2-1	CASSGQLANEQFF
TRBV5-1	few	NA	TRBJ1-1	CASSLASGTLNTEAFF
TRBV4-2	NA	TRBD1	TRBJ2-7	CASSPTQGVYEQYF
TRBV2	NA	NA	TRBJ2-5	CASSVGLETQYF
TRBV20-1	few	NA	TRBJ2-1	CSASHNEQFF
TRBV5-1	NA	NA	TRBJ1-1	CASSWGDTFEAFF
TRBV5-4	few	TRBD1	TRBJ2-3	CASSRDSGPTDTQYF
TRBV5-4	many	NA	TRBJ1-1	CASSFGGAETEAFF
TRBV2	few	NA	TRBJ2-5	CASSEDGGGTQYF
TRBV18	few	NA	TRBJ1-5	CASSPAVSNQPQHF
TRBV5-1	NA	NA	TRBJ2-2	CASSELNTGELFF
TRBV16	few	NA	TRBJ2-2	CASSRGTHTGELFF
TRBV7-8	NA	TRBD2	TRBJ2-1	CASSLVLASGSYNEQFF
TRBV29-1	NA	NA	TRBJ1-2	CSVSSWTVNYGYTF
TRBV20-1	NA	TRBD1	TRBJ1-4	CSASSWQGGEKLFF
TRBV5-4	few	NA	TRBJ2-1	CASSLDPGTSYNEQFF
TRBV7-2	NA	NA	TRBJ2-1	CASTYQSLSYNEQFF
TRBV7-2	few	TRBD1	TRBJ2-1	CASGRTGGDNEQFF
TRBV12-3/TRBV12-4	NA	NA	TRBJ2-3	CASSSTDSTDTQYF
TRBV7-3	NA	NA	TRBJ1-1	CASSLRGRTEAFF
TRBV19	NA	NA	TRBJ1-2	CASSMQGLQLHYGYTF
TRBV6-5	few	TRBD1	TRBJ2-5	CASSYSGFRGRETQYF
TRBV20-1	few	NA	TRBJ2-7	CSARDPANYEQYF
TRBV10-3	few	TRBD1	TRBJ1-4	CAISGRGEKLFF
TRBV5-1	few	TRBD2	TRBJ2-2	CASRGLAVSGTGELFF
TRBV7-2	many	NA	TRBJ2-5	CASSLDVRETQYF
TRBV3-1	NA	TRBD1	TRBJ1-1	CASSPIRTLEGAGNTEAFF
TRBV9	NA	TRBD2	TRBJ2-1	CASSLGQLNILAGAYNEQFF
TRBV20-1	NA	TRBD2	TRBJ2-5	CSVAKVTVGGGTQYF
TRBV19	NA	NA	TRBJ1-2	CASSFRGPNYGYTF
TRBV7-2	few	TRBD2	TRBJ2-1	CASSLAPGTSGDNEQFF
TRBV20-1	NA	NA	TRBJ1-2	CSAKGTENYGYTF
TRBV19	NA	NA	TRBJ2-3	CASRKGPDTQYF